The 29 T cell receptor beta chains listed next were all sequenced from one sample in a study of cytomegalovirus exposure and HLA in healthy donors. 60 Vbeta and 13 Jbeta primers were used in PCR. Generated by immunoSEQ multiplex PCR, the TCRdb table keeps only in-frame clones and is missing some. The sample consists of some 150,000 clones, roughly 80% of them appearing once. The sample was PBMCs. The receptor set was obtained from a young man in good health and CMV-seropositive.

The rearrangement links TRBV7-2 to TRBJ1-6, with TRBD1 matching 9 bases. CDR1 and CDR2 (germline): SGHTA, FQGNSA. CDR3 length equals 15 residues. V was clipped by 5 bases and J by 10 bases; unmatched bases: 9. The CDR3 protein is CASSPSGQGISPLHF. The CDR3 bases are TGTGCCAGCAGCCCCTCGGGACAGGGAATATCACCCCTCCACTTT.

The chain uses TRBV29-1 and TRBJ2-7; 8 nucleotides align to TRBD1. Losses at the gene ends were 5 bases for V and 4 bases for J; bases not matched to a gene: 7. Germline V gives CDR1 SQVTM, CDR2 ANQGSEA. The CDR3 is 13 residues long. CDR3 coding DNA: TGCAGCGTTCCAGGGGGCACAGCTTACGAGCAGTACTTC. This translates into CSVPGGTAYEQYF.

This sequence joins TRBV27 and TRBJ2-1, with TRBD2 matching 7 bases. The CDR3 totals 12 residues. Looked up from germline, CDR1 is MNHEY and CDR2 is SMNVEV (reference sequence). Unmatched junction bases numbered 6, after V lost 6 bases and J lost 10 bases. Here the CDR3 DNA reads TGTGCCAGCAGGCGTACTAGCGTGGAGCAGTTCTTC. Translated: CASRRTSVEQFF.

The chain links TRBV19 to TRBJ2-7; TRBD1 matches at 8 bases. Trimming took 3 bases from V and 3 from J; bases not matched to a gene: 7. Germline CDR1 LNHDA, CDR2 SQIVND (reference sequence). The CDR3 sequence is 15 residues long. For the CDR3, the DNA is TGTGCCAGTAGTATTCCAGGGGGCTCGGGCTACGAGCAGTACTTC. It encodes CASSIPGGSGYEQYF.

V and J are TRBV29-1 and TRBJ2-3, with 13 bases fitting TRBD2. Trimming cost V 6 bases and J 4 bases; bases outside gene matches: 4. This CDR3 contains 14 residues. Germline lookup yields CDR1 SQVTM and CDR2 ANQGSEA. CDR3 amino acids: CSVRLAGGSDTQYF. CDR3 nucleotides: TGCAGCGTGAGACTAGCGGGAGGTTCAGATACGCAGTATTTT.

V gene TRBV2 combines with J gene TRBJ2-7; 8 bases fit TRBD2. The junction had 8 bases not matched to a gene; V was cut back by 8 bases and J by 2 bases. CDR1 SNHLY and CDR2 FYNNEI come from the germline V gene. The CDR3 contains 14 residues. CDR3 residues: CASRGGRGAYEQYF. CDR3 sequence (DNA): TGTGCCAGCCGGGGGGGGCGGGGGGCCTACGAGCAGTACTTC. The full variable domain, completed using reference TRBV2 and TRBJ2-7, is EPEVTQTPSHQVTQMGQEVILRCVPISNHLYFYWYRQILGQKVEFLVSFYNNEISEKSEIFDDQFSVERPDGSNFTLKIRSTKLEDSAMYFCASRGGRGAYEQYFGPGTRLTVT.

The chain has TRBV6-4 and TRBJ2-3; a weak D match, TRBD2 (5 bases). Germline V gene lookup returns CDR1 MRHNA and CDR2 SNTAGT. This CDR3 is built from 14 residues. Deletions cut 3 bases from V and 2 bases from J, with 9 bases between. The CDR3 is CASSEAVPTDTQYF. In DNA form, the CDR3 reads TGTGCCAGCAGTGAAGCGGTCCCCACAGATACGCAGTATTTT.

This chain links TRBV27 with TRBJ1-2; 10 bases match TRBD1. V lost 3 bases and J lost 8; bases outside the gene matches: 3. CDR3 size: 13 residues. Germline CDR1 MNHEY, CDR2 SMNVEV (reference sequence). In nucleotides, the CDR3 is TGTGCCAGCAGTTTCGGACAGGGGGGCGGCTACACCTTC. It encodes CASSFGQGGGYTF.

The rearrangement joins TRBV30 to TRBJ1-2; D is possibly TRBD1 (5 bases). The length of the CDR3 is 15 residues. CDR1 and CDR2 from the germline V gene are GTSNPN and SVGIG (reference sequence). The ends were cut back, 3 bases at V and 1 base at J, with 15 bases in the middle. The CDR3: CAWRDQGIGNYGYTF. The DNA for the CDR3 is TGTGCCTGGAGGGACCAGGGAATCGGTAACTATGGCTACACCTTC.

This chain links TRBV5-4 with TRBJ2-3, with a tentative D call TRBD2 (6 bases). The germline V gene encodes CDR1 SGHNT and CDR2 YYREEE (reference sequence). The CDR3 spans 14 residues. The V gene lost 4 bases and the J gene lost 2 bases, with 11 bases spanning the gap. This chain's CDR3 is CASSLGLSTDTQYF. CDR3 nucleotide sequence: TGTGCCAGCAGCCTGGGACTTTCCACAGATACGCAGTATTTT.

This chain connects TRBV28 to TRBJ2-7, with TRBD2 matching over 8 bases. V shed 8 bases, J shed 3 bases, and the junction held 12 bases outside the gene matches. In germline, CDR1 is MDHEN, CDR2 SYDVKM. The CDR3 loop spans 15 amino acids. The CDR3 protein is CASSLGTSGNYEQYF. The CDR3 bases are TGTGCCAGCTCACTGGGCACTAGCGGAAACTACGAGCAGTACTTC.

The sample holds a few counts of this clone. The chain is built from TRBV15 and TRBJ1-5, with D possibly being TRBD1 (6 bases). Germline loops: CDR1 LNHNV, CDR2 YYDKDF (reference sequence). V was shortened by 1 base and J by 6 bases, with 7 bases between the two germline ends. The CDR3 loop spans 13 amino acids. CDR3 nucleotides: TGTGCCACCAGCAGAGCAGGGGTTCAGCCCCAGCATTTT. Translated, it gives CATSRAGVQPQHF.

V is TRBV7-3 and J is TRBJ2-1; no firm D call. V gave up 2 bases and J gave up 10 bases, with 6 bases separating them. Germline assignment: CDR1 SGHTA and CDR2 FQGTGA. The CDR3 sequence is 11 residues long. The CDR3 region is CASSLQSEQFF. The CDR3 coding sequence is TGTGCCAGCAGCTTACAAAGCGAGCAGTTCTTC.

The table lists this clone with a few counts. The rearrangement joins TRBV29-1 to TRBJ2-2, with TRBD2 matching 7 bases. The V gene end was trimmed by 7 bases and the J gene end by 4 bases; junction bases not matched to a gene: 6. The CDR3 has 13 residues. Germline V gene data show CDR1 as SQVTM and CDR2 as ANQGSEA. In DNA, the CDR3 is TGCAGCGGCGGGGGTCGAAGCACCGGGGAGCTGTTTTTT. This gives the protein CSGGGRSTGELFF.

J is TRBJ1-6 and V is TRBV4-3, with unresolved D. Between the trimmed V and J ends, which lost 4 bases and 7 bases, there was a span of 14 bases. This CDR3 has 15 amino acids. CDR1 is LGHNA and CDR2 is YSLEER in the germline V gene. In DNA, the CDR3 is TGCGCCAGCAGCCCCGGAGAGGCCTTAAATTCACCCCTCCACTTT. Encoded protein: CASSPGEALNSPLHF.

The rearrangement joins TRBV27 to TRBJ1-2; 7 bases agree with TRBD1. CDR1 and CDR2 (germline): MNHEY, SMNVEV (reference sequence). The CDR3 is 16 residues long. V was pared by 8 bases and J by 8 bases, with 20 bases of the junction left unmatched. CDR3 sequence (DNA): TGTGCCAGCGTATTCCGTGGGACAGACGGGTTATCCGGCTACACCTTC. Translation gives CASVFRGTDGLSGYTF.

V and J are TRBV18 and TRBJ2-5; D gene unclear. The V end was cut by 0 bases, the J end by 10 bases, with 9 bases between. The CDR3 runs to 12 residues. CDR1 is KGHSH, CDR2 LQKENI, per germline. In DNA form, the CDR3 reads TGTGCCAGCTCACCACCGGTCGGTGTCCAGTACTTC. Translation: CASSPPVGVQYF.

The rearrangement joins TRBV5-1 to TRBJ2-1; D may be TRBD2 (5 bases). Deletions cut 0 bases from V and 7 bases from J, with 8 bases between. The CDR3 is 13 residues long. The germline V gene encodes CDR1 SGHRS and CDR2 YFSETQ. The CDR3, as DNA: TGCGCCAGCAGCTTGGTTGAGGGTAATGAGCAGTTCTTC. Translating gives CASSLVEGNEQFF.

V usage is TRBV5-8 and J usage is TRBJ1-1; perhaps TRBD1 as D (5 bases). The CDR3 sequence is 12 residues long. V gave up 4 bases and J gave up 6 bases, with 10 bases separating them. Germline CDR1 is SGHTS and CDR2 is YDEGEE. The CDR3 sequence is CASSVWTSEAFF. The CDR3 nucleotides are TGTGCCAGCAGCGTCTGGACATCTGAAGCTTTCTTT. The entire variable domain, with the rest obtained from reference TRBV5-8 and TRBJ1-1, is as follows: EAGVTQSPTHLIKTRGQQATLRCSPISGHTSVYWYQQALGLGLQFLLWYDEGEERNRGNFPPRFSGRQFPNYSSELNVNALELEDSALYLCASSVWTSEAFFGQGTRLTVV.

Only a few counts were recorded for this clone. The chain has TRBV11-2 and TRBJ1-1, with 10 positions matching TRBD1. The CDR3 loop spans 14 amino acids. Germline V gene lookup returns CDR1 SGHAT and CDR2 FQNNGV. J was trimmed by 4 bases and V by 8 bases; bases with no gene match: 7. The CDR3 DNA sequence: TGTGCCAGCCGCGGACAGGGGGGATTCACTGAAGCTTTCTTT. Its translation is CASRGQGGFTEAFF.

The count of this clone is one. This chain connects TRBV2 to TRBJ2-1, with TRBD1 identical over 7 bases. Germline CDR1 reads SNHLY; CDR2 reads FYNNEI. The CDR3 runs 15 residues. J was trimmed by 9 bases and V by 8 bases; bases with no gene match: 16. The CDR3 nucleotides are TGTGCCAGCTTGGGCCAGGGGGTAGACTTAGGTGAGCAGTTCTTC. Translating gives CASLGQGVDLGEQFF.

The rearrangement uses TRBV27 and TRBJ1-1, with D unclear. V was pared by 3 bases and J by 1 base, with 6 bases between. The CDR3 is 13 residues long. Germline CDR1 is MNHEY and CDR2 is SMNVEV (reference sequence). CDR3 residues: CASSFPGNTEAFF. The DNA of the CDR3 is TGTGCCAGCAGTTTCCCAGGGAACACTGAAGCTTTCTTT.

The chain couples TRBV7-2 to TRBJ2-5, with a tentative D call TRBD1 (5 bases). This CDR3 is 14 amino acids long. With 5 bases removed from V and 2 bases from J, the gap between germline ends came to 12 bases. Germline values: CDR1 SGHTA, CDR2 FQGNSA. The CDR3 spells CASSPPGRQETQYF. The CDR3 coding sequence is TGTGCCAGCAGCCCCCCAGGGCGGCAAGAGACCCAGTACTTC.

This chain links TRBV5-1 with TRBJ1-1; D perhaps matches TRBD1 (5 bases). The CDR3 is 13 amino acids. The germline V and J ends were trimmed by 4 bases and 0 bases, with 7 bases remaining between them. The V gene's germline CDR1 is SGHRS and CDR2 YFSETQ. CDR3 nucleotides: TGCGCCAGCAGCCCCAGGGTGAACACTGAAGCTTTCTTT. Its translation is CASSPRVNTEAFF.

This clone was seen a handful of times. The chain has TRBV11-3 and TRBJ2-2, with D tentatively TRBD1 (5 bases). V shed 1 base and J shed 1 base, with 10 bases lying between them. CDR1 SGHNT and CDR2 YENEEA come from the germline V gene. The CDR3 is made up of 16 amino acids. CDR3 protein: CASSLGTGQNTGELFF. Written as DNA, the CDR3 is TGTGCCAGCAGCTTAGGAACAGGACAGAACACCGGGGAGCTGTTTTTT.

This chain joins TRBV18 and TRBJ2-5; perhaps TRBD1 as D (6 bases). This CDR3 is built from 14 residues. Germline V gene lookup returns CDR1 KGHSH and CDR2 LQKENI. Trimming took 2 bases from V and 5 from J, leaving 12 bases between them. Written as DNA, the CDR3 is TGTGCCAGCTCACCAAGCCACAGGGCGGAGACCCAGTACTTC. This encodes CASSPSHRAETQYF.

This chain links TRBV28 with TRBJ2-7, with TRBD2 identical over 11 bases. V lost 6 bases and J lost 5; bases outside the gene matches: 9. The CDR3 length is 15 residues. Germline lookup yields CDR1 MDHEN and CDR2 SYDVKM. In DNA form, the CDR3 reads TGTGCCAGCAGGCGAACTAGCGGGAGATTCGACGAGCAGTACTTC. Amino acid sequence: CASRRTSGRFDEQYF. The full variable domain, rest sourced from reference TRBV28 and TRBJ2-7, is DVKVTQSSRYLVKRTGEKVFLECVQDMDHENMFWYRQDPGLGLRLIYFSYDVKMKEKGDIPEGYSVSREKKERFSLILESASTNQTSMYLCASRRTSGRFDEQYFGPGTRLTVT.

The genes are TRBV9 and TRBJ2-3; the D gene is possibly TRBD1 (6 bases). The ends were cut back, 0 bases at V and 2 bases at J, with 13 bases in the middle. Germline V CDR1 and CDR2: SGDLS, YYNGEE. The CDR3 runs 16 residues. CDR3 in amino acids: CASSVDEGQYTDTQYF. In nucleotides, the CDR3 is TGTGCCAGCAGCGTAGATGAGGGACAATACACAGATACGCAGTATTTT.

The chain recombines TRBV7-4 with TRBJ2-7; weak D call: TRBD2 (6 bases). V lost 5 bases, J lost 4 bases, and 21 bases lay in between. The length of the CDR3 is 16 residues. CDR1 is SGHVT and CDR2 is SQSDAQ in the germline V gene. CDR3 sequence reads: CASSQPPIAVLYEQYF. In nucleotides, the CDR3 is TGTGCCAGCAGCCAGCCCCCCATAGCGGTACTTTACGAGCAGTACTTC. Based on the CDR3 plus reference TRBV7-4 and TRBJ2-7, the full variable domain is GAGVSQSPRYKVAKRGRDVALRCDSISGHVTLYWYRQTLGQGSEVLTYSQSDAQRDKSGRPSGRFSAERPERSVSTLKIQRTEQGDSAVYLCASSQPPIAVLYEQYFGPGTRLTVT.